The clone carrying this T cell receptor (beta chain) has more than one count but fewer than ten. Its antigen is not identified. The sample comes from a study of T cell repertoires in cytomegalovirus infection. TCRdb redid the calling of the reads with MiXCR, one entry per CDR3 protein. Among fewer than 1,000,000 distinct CDR3 sequences listed, roughly a third were seen once. V was shortened by 7 bases and J by 0 bases, with 10 bases between the two germline ends. The CDR3 length is 14 residues. Per germline, CDR1 MNHNY and CDR2 SVGAGI (reference sequence). This specimen was cultured CD8+ T cells from PBMCs, taken from culture after CMV antigen stimulation. The chain recombines TRBV6-6 with TRBJ1-5; D possibly corresponds to TRBD1 (5 bases). The sequence was obtained from a human donor in good health (CMV status not recorded). Some clones in this sample may be carry-over from other donors' samples. CDR3 sequence reads: CASTQGDSNQPQHF. The CDR3 region has the DNA TGTGCCAGCACCCAGGGAGATAGCAATCAGCCCCAGCATTTT.